The source of this TCR beta chain is a study of regulatory T cells in long-lasting Graves disease. Overall study: Positive TSH receptor antibodies alongside over 5 years of antithyroid drugs were what marked Graves' disease as persistent.

At least ten counts were recorded for this clonotype. This sample's time point: persistent/refractory GD, antithyroid drugs over 5 years with positive TRAb. Extracted RNA from PBMCs served as the source of the TCR library. The germline V gene encodes CDR1 KGHSH and CDR2 LQKENI. The length of the CDR3 is 14 residues. The V and J ends lost 5 bases and 4 bases, in that order; junction bases with no gene match: 5. According to the study, TCR beta libraries were built with iRepertoire HTBI primers and CDR3-region Arm-PCR. TCRdb reprocessed the multiplex PCR reads via MiXCR and lists one record per CDR3 protein. Counted here are 300,000 to 350,000 distinct CDR3 sequences, about 19% occurring once; the ten biggest clones make up around 30%.

This TCR was recovered from a female donor with Graves disease. This specimen was peripheral blood mononuclear cells (PBMCs), taken when the disease was refractory, from a patient treated with antithyroid drugs. V usage is TRBV18 and J usage is TRBJ2-7; the match to TRBD2 covers 10 bases. The CDR3 here is CASSSGLALYEQYF. CDR3 nucleotides: TGTGCCAGCTCATCGGGACTAGCGTTATACGAGCAGTACTTC. The full variable domain, completed using reference TRBV18 and TRBJ2-7, is NAGVMQNPRHLVRRRGQEARLRCSPMKGHSHVYWYRQLPEEGLKFMVYLQKENIIDESGMPKERFSAEFPKEGPSILRIQQVVRGDSAAYFCASSSGLALYEQYFGPGTRLTVT.